Listed below are T cell receptor beta chains from one sample, sequenced in a study of blood T cell repertoires in COVID-19. Generated by immunoSEQ multiplex PCR, the TCRdb table keeps only in-frame clones and is missing some. The repertoire has nearly 55,000 clones, around 84% of them found once; the top ten carry over 9.5%. Sequencing input: peripheral blood. The receptors stem from a man aged 65 to 79 with active COVID-19. Each CDR3 is given with its conserved first and last residue. D genes are given only for firm matches. Part of the rows lack a size; the others show once, few, many or a class for expanded clones.

j_call,clone_size,v_call,d_call,cdr3_nt,cdr3_aa
TRBJ1-6,-,TRBV25-1,-,TGTGCCAGCAGTGAATTGGGCAGGGGCTACAATTCACCCCTCCACTTT,CASSELGRGYNSPLHF
TRBJ1-5,-,TRBV7-2,-,TGTGCCAGCAGCTTACCCGGGTCCCAGCCCCAGCATTTT,CASSLPGSQPQHF
TRBJ1-5,-,TRBV18,TRBD1,TGTGCCAGCTCACCGACCCGGGACAGTTATCAGCCCCAGCATTTT,CASSPTRDSYQPQHF
TRBJ1-6,-,TRBV18,TRBD1,TGTGCCAGCTCACTACCAGGACAGGGGAGGATTTCACCCCTCCACTTT,CASSLPGQGRISPLHF
TRBJ2-7,-,TRBV28,TRBD1,TGTGCCAGCAGTTTTGGGGGACAGGGGACCTACGAGCAGTACTTC,CASSFGGQGTYEQYF
TRBJ1-5,few,TRBV4-1,TRBD1,TGCGCCAGCAGCCAAGATGGACAGGGGAAGGGACAGCCCCAGCATTTT,CASSQDGQGKGQPQHF
TRBJ1-2,-,TRBV24-1,-,TGTGCCACCCAGGACAGCTCCGCTGGCCGATACTATGGCTACACCTTC,CATQDSSAGRYYGYTF
TRBJ2-5,-,TRBV7-9,TRBD1,TGTGCCAGCAGCTTACTGGACAGGGGGCGAGTGACCCAGTACTTC,CASSLLDRGRVTQYF
TRBJ1-4,-,TRBV5-6,TRBD1,TGTGCCAGCAGCCTGGGACAGGGGAGGGTCAGAAAACTGTTTTTT,CASSLGQGRVRKLFF
TRBJ2-1,-,TRBV3-1/TRBV3-2,TRBD1,TGTGCCAGCAGCCAAGATAGCCCCGGGGACAGGGGGCTTTGGGATACCTACAATGAGCAGTTCTTC,CASSQDSPGDRGLWDTYNEQFF
TRBJ1-1,-,TRBV3-1/TRBV3-2,-,TGTGCCAGCAGCCTGGGCTGGAACACTGAAGCTTTCTTT,CASSLGWNTEAFF
TRBJ1-2,-,TRBV7-2,-,TGTGCCAGCAGCTTAGGCGCGGATACTAACTATGGCTACACCTTC,CASSLGADTNYGYTF
TRBJ2-3,-,TRBV5-1,-,TGCGCCAGCAGCACCGGCCGGGGGGCGGCAGATACGCAGTATTTT,CASSTGRGAADTQYF
TRBJ2-2,-,TRBV3-1/TRBV3-2,TRBD1,TGTGCCAGCAGCCGGGACAGGGGGACGAACACCGGGGAGCTGTTTTTT,CASSRDRGTNTGELFF
TRBJ2-3,-,TRBV18,TRBD2,TGTGCCAGCTCACCACCGGGACTAGCCACAGATACGCAGTATTTT,CASSPPGLATDTQYF
TRBJ1-2,-,TRBV9,TRBD1,TGTGCCAGCAGCGCCCGGGGGGGACAGGGCTCTGGCTACACCTTC,CASSARGGQGSGYTF
TRBJ2-7,once,TRBV6-5,TRBD1,TGTGCCAGCAGCCCGGACAGGGTCTCCTACGAGCAGTACTTC,CASSPDRVSYEQYF
TRBJ1-2,-,TRBV7-8,-,TGTGCCAGCAGCTTAACCCAGGGGTTTAGCTATGGCTACACCTTC,CASSLTQGFSYGYTF
TRBJ1-2,-,TRBV19,-,TGTGCCAGTAGTATGAACGGTAACTATGGCTACACCTTC,CASSMNGNYGYTF
TRBJ2-1,once,TRBV27,TRBD2,TGTGCCAGCCTACCCAGCGGGGGGGCCGTAGATGAGCAGTTCTTC,CASLPSGGAVDEQFF
TRBJ2-1,-,TRBV7-2,TRBD2,TGTGCCAGCAGCTTAGTGCGGGGGGCTACCAATGAGCAGTTCTTC,CASSLVRGATNEQFF
TRBJ2-6,once,TRBV3-1/TRBV3-2,TRBD1,TGTGCCAGCAGCCAAGCAGGGGGCTCTGGGGCCAACGTCCTGACTTTC,CASSQAGGSGANVLTF
TRBJ2-2,-,TRBV2,TRBD2,TGTGCCAGCAGCCCCGGGACTAGCGGCACCGGGGAGCTGTTTTTT,CASSPGTSGTGELFF
TRBJ2-2,-,TRBV2,-,TGTGCCAGCAGTAGTTTGCGGGTTAGCACCGGGGAGCTGTTTTTT,CASSSLRVSTGELFF
TRBJ2-3,-,TRBV7-2,TRBD2,TGTGCCAGCAGCCTCGGGACTAGCGGAGAGACAGATACGCAGTATTTT,CASSLGTSGETDTQYF
TRBJ2-2,-,TRBV9,-,TGTGCCAGCAGCGTTGGAGGGGGCGGAGGGTACACCGGGGAGCTGTTTTTT,CASSVGGGGGYTGELFF
TRBJ1-2,-,TRBV3-1/TRBV3-2,-,TGTGCCAGCAGCCAAGGGGAGGGATTCCATGGCTACACCTTC,CASSQGEGFHGYTF
TRBJ2-7,few,TRBV9,TRBD2,TGTGCCAGCAGCGTAGGAGGTAGCGGGGGCTCCTACGAGCAGTACTTC,CASSVGGSGGSYEQYF
TRBJ2-1,-,TRBV27,TRBD1,TGTGCCAGCAGCCTACAGGGGGCTTCCTACAATGAGCAGTTCTTC,CASSLQGASYNEQFF
TRBJ1-3,many,TRBV7-4,-,TGTGCCAGCAGCTTAGTCAGGGGCTCTGGAAACACCATATATTTT,CASSLVRGSGNTIYF
TRBJ2-2,-,TRBV7-8,-,TGTGCCAGCAGCTTAGACCGGGGCGGGGAGCTGTTTTTT,CASSLDRGGELFF
TRBJ2-7,-,TRBV24-1,TRBD2,TGTGCCACCAGTGATTCGCTGGGCGGGGGGTACGAGCAGTACTTC,CATSDSLGGGYEQYF
TRBJ1-1,-,TRBV5-1,-,TGCGCCAGCAGCTTGGGGCCCAACACTGAAGCTTTCTTT,CASSLGPNTEAFF
TRBJ2-5,-,TRBV6-6,TRBD2,TGTGCCAGCAGCCGACGGGGACTAGCGGGGGGAGCGGAGACCCAGTACTTC,CASSRRGLAGGAETQYF
TRBJ2-3,-,TRBV5-4,-,TGTGCCAGCAGCTTGGCGACAGATACGCAGTATTTT,CASSLATDTQYF
TRBJ1-1,-,TRBV11-2,-,TGTGCCAGCAGCTTAACAGTGAACACTGAAGCTTTCTTT,CASSLTVNTEAFF
TRBJ1-5,-,TRBV9,-,TGTGCCAGCAGCGTAGGGGCCAATAGCAATCAGCCCCAGCATTTT,CASSVGANSNQPQHF
TRBJ1-4,hyperexpanded,TRBV13,-,TGTGCCAGCAGCTTAGGAAGGTCGGGCAGGGAAAGAAAACTGTTTTTT,CASSLGRSGRERKLFF